The sequence of this TCR beta chain was determined in a study of cytotoxic CD8 clonotypes in ibrutinib-treated CLL. Assay used: immunoSEQ multiplex PCR; TCRdb lists only in-frame clones, some missing. The sample lists roughly 150,000 clones; about four fifths were seen once. Study findings and constraints: With treatment, public clonotypes, which were uncommon, either contracted or remained stable. Elevated clonality accompanied ibrutinib response, with a return toward baseline values at progression. Researchers report that baseline clonality outpaced age-matched healthy donors and tracked circulating CD8+ T-cell counts.

This clone was detected only once. Its antigen is as yet unknown. V dropped 10 bases and J dropped 1 base, with 15 bases sitting between them. CDR1 and CDR2 (germline): MDHEN, SYDVKM. The CDR3 is 14 residues long. The TCR originated in a human donor with chronic lymphocytic leukemia. The chain has TRBV28 and TRBJ2-3; the D gene is possibly TRBD2 (6 bases). The sample consisted of PBMCs, taken after 12 months of ibrutinib treatment. The DNA for the CDR3 is TGTGCCACCACGGGGCGGGACCGCACAGATACGCAGTATTTT. The encoded protein is CATTGRDRTDTQYF.